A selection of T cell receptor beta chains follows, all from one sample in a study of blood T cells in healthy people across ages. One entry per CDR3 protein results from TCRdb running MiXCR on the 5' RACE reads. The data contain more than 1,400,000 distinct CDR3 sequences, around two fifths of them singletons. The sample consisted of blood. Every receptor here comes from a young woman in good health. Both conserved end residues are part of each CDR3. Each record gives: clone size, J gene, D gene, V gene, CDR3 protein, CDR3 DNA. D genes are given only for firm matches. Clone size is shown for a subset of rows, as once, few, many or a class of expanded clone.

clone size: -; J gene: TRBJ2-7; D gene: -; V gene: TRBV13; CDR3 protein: CASSSTDSSYEQYF; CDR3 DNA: TGTGCCAGCAGCTCGACAGACAGCTCCTACGAGCAGTACTTC
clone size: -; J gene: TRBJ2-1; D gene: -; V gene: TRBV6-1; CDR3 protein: CASSTGGIGGAVYEQFF; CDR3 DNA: TGTGCCAGCTCCACGGGGGGCATCGGAGGGGCGGTGTATGAGCAGTTCTTC
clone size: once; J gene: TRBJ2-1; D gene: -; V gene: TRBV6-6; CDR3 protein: CASSYLTASSYNEQFF; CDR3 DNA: TGTGCCAGCAGTTACTTGACTGCGAGCTCCTACAATGAGCAGTTCTTC
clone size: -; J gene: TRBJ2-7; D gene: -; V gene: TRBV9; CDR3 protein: CASSPVGVGSYNEQYF; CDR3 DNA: TGTGCCAGCAGCCCAGTAGGTGTGGGCTCCTACAATGAGCAGTACTTC
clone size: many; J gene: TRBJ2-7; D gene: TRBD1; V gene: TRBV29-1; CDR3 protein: CSVSSGTGAYEQYF; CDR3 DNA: TGCAGCGTTTCATCCGGGACAGGGGCTTACGAGCAGTACTTC
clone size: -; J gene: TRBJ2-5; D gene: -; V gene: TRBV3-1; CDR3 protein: CASSGFLGGALETQYF; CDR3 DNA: TGTGCCAGCAGCGGTTTCCTGGGGGGGGCTTTGGAGACCCAGTACTTC
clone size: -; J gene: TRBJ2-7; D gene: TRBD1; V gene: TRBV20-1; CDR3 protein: CSARDVTGYFYEQYF; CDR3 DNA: TGCAGTGCTAGAGATGTGACAGGGTACTTTTACGAGCAGTACTTC
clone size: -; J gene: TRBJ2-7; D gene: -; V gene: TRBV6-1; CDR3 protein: CASSLVGARNEQYF; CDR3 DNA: TGTGCCAGCAGTTTAGTGGGGGCCAGAAATGAGCAGTACTTC
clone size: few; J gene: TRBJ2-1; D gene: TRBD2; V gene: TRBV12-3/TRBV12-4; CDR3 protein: CASSRDYQSYNEQFF; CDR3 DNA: TGTGCCAGCAGTCGGGACTACCAATCCTACAATGAGCAGTTCTTC
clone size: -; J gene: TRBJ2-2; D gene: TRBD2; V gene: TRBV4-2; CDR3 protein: CASSQEGVGLADGRTGELFF; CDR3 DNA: TGTGCCAGCAGCCAAGAGGGGGTAGGGCTAGCAGACGGGAGGACCGGGGAGCTGTTTTTT
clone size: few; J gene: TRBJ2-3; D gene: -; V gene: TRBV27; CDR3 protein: CASSLKRDTQYF; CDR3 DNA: TGTGCCAGCAGTTTAAAGAGAGATACGCAGTATTTT
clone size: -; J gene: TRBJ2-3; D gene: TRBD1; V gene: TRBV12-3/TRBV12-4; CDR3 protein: CASSLGDRGPDTQYF; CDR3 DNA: TGTGCCAGCAGTTTGGGAGACAGGGGACCGGATACGCAGTATTTT
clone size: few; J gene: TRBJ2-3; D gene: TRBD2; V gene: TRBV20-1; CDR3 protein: CSARVLAITSDTQYF; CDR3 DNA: TGCAGTGCTAGAGTACTAGCGATAACATCAGATACGCAGTATTTT
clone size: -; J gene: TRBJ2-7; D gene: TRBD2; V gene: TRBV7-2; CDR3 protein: CASSLRLAGGPVFGNEQYF; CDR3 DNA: TGTGCCAGCAGCCTTAGACTAGCGGGAGGCCCAGTTTTTGGTAATGAGCAGTACTTC
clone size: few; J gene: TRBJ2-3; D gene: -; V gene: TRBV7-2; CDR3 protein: CASSLVRPYTDTQYF; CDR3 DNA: TGTGCCAGCAGCTTGGTCCGCCCTTATACAGATACGCAGTATTTT
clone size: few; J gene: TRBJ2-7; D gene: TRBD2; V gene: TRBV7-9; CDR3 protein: CASSSSGSRSYEQYF; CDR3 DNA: TGTGCCAGCAGTTCTAGCGGGAGCCGATCCTACGAGCAGTACTTC
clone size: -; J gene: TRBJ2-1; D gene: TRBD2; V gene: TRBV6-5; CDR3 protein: CASRRDYSSSNEQFF; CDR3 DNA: TGTGCCAGCAGGAGGGACTACTCTTCTTCCAATGAGCAGTTCTTC
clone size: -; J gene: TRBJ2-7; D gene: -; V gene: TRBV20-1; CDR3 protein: CSARDLVGGNPAEQYF; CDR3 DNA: TGCAGTGCTAGAGATCTGGTCGGCGGCAACCCGGCCGAGCAGTACTTC
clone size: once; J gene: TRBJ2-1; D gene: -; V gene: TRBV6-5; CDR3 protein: CASSHTSKYEQFF; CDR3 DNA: TGTGCCAGCAGTCATACCTCTAAATATGAGCAGTTCTTC
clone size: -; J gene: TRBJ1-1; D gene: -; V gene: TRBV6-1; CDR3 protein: CASTLSRTEAFF; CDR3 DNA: TGTGCCAGCACCTTATCGCGCACTGAAGCTTTCTTT
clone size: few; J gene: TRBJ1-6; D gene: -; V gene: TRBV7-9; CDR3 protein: CASSLDLSVTNNSPLHF; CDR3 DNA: TGTGCCAGCAGCTTAGACCTTAGCGTAACAAATAATTCACCCCTCCACTTT
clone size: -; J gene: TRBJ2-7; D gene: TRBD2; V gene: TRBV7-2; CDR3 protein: CASSLSGLGALGEQYF; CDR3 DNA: TGTGCCAGCAGCCTTTCGGGACTAGGGGCTTTGGGCGAGCAGTACTTC
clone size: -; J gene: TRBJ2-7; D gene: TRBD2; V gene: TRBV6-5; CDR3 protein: CASSDRTSPYEQYF; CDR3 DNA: TGTGCCAGCAGTGATCGGACTAGTCCCTACGAGCAGTACTTC
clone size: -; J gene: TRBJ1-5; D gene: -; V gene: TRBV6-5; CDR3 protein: CASSTQGSSNQPQHF; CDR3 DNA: TGTGCCAGCAGCACACAGGGCTCCTCCAATCAGCCCCAGCATTTT
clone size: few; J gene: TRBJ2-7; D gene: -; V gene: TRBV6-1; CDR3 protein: CASSEGLPSSYEQYF; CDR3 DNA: TGTGCCAGCAGTGAAGGACTCCCGAGCTCCTACGAGCAGTACTTC
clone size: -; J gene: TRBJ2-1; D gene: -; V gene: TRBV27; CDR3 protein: CASTPQGNVRNEQFF; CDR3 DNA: TGTGCCAGCACACCTCAGGGGAACGTACGCAATGAGCAGTTCTTC
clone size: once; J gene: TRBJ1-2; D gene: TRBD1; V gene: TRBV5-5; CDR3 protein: CASSFYRYRGLPDGSYGYTF; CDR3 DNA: TGTGCCAGCAGCTTTTATAGGTACAGGGGGCTTCCGGACGGATCTTATGGCTACACCTTC
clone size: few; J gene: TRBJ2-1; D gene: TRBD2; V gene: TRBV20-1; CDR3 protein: CSAVTSNPNLPYNEQFF; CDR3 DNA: TGCAGTGCCGTGACTAGCAACCCTAATCTCCCGTACAATGAGCAGTTCTTC
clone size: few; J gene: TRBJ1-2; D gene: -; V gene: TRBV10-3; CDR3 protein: CAISEIGQGPSPNYGYTF; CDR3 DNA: TGTGCCATCAGTGAGATCGGGCAGGGCCCCTCTCCTAACTATGGCTACACCTTC
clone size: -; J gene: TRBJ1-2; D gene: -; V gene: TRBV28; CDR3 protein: CASSLVGPHGPLYGYTF; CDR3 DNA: TGTGCCAGCAGTTTAGTGGGGCCCCACGGCCCCCTCTATGGCTACACCTTC
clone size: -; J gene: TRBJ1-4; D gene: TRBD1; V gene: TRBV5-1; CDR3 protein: CASSLQGQMNEKLFF; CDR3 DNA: TGCGCCAGCAGCTTGCAGGGACAGATGAATGAAAAACTGTTTTTT
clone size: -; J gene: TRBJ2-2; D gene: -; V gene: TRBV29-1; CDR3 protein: CSVDLQGSTGELFF; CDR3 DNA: TGCAGCGTCGATCTACAGGGCAGCACCGGGGAGCTGTTTTTT
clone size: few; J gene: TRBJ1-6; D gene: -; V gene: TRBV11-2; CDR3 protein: CASSLGHGSSYNSPLHF; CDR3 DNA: TGTGCCAGCAGCTTAGGACACGGGAGCTCCTATAATTCACCCCTCCACTTT
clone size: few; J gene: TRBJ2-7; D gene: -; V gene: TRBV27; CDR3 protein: CASSLNPFYEQYF; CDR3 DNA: TGTGCCAGCAGTTTAAATCCGTTCTACGAGCAGTACTTC
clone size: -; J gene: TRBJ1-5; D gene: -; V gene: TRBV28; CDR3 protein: CASSPFQQPQHF; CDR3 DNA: TGTGCCAGCAGTCCCTTTCAACAGCCCCAGCATTTT
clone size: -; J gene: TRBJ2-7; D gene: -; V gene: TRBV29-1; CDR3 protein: CSVEFGATYEQYF; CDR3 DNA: TGCAGCGTTGAATTTGGGGCAACCTACGAGCAGTACTTC
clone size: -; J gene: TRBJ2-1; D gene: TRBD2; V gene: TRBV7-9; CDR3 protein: CASGRVGLAENNEQFF; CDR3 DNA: TGTGCCAGCGGCCGTGTGGGGCTAGCGGAAAACAATGAGCAGTTCTTC
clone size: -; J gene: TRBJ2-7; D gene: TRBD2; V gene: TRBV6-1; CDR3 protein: CASTRLAGLGSEQYF; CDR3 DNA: TGTGCCAGCACCAGACTAGCGGGACTGGGGAGTGAGCAGTACTTC
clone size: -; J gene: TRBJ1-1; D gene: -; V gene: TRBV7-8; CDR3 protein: CASSSRDTLNTEAFF; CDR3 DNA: TGTGCCAGCAGCTCCCGGGACACCCTGAACACTGAAGCTTTCTTT
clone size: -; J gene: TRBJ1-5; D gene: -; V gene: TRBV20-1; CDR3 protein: CSAMTWNQPQHF; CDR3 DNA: TGCAGTGCGATGACATGGAATCAGCCCCAGCATTTT
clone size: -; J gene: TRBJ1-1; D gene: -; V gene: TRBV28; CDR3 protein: CASSLGSWGSEAFF; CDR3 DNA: TGTGCCAGCAGTTTAGGTTCGTGGGGGAGTGAAGCTTTCTTT
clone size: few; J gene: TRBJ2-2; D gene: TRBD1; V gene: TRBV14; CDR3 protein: CASSRGQGSTGELFF; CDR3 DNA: TGTGCCAGCAGCCGGGGACAGGGTAGTACCGGGGAGCTGTTTTTT
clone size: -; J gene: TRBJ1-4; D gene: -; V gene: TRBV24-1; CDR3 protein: CATSEGDVEKLFF; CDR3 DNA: TGTGCCACCAGTGAGGGGGACGTGGAAAAACTGTTTTTT
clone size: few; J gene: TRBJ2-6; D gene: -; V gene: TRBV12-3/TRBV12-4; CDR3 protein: CASSRRSGANVLTF; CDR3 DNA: TGTGCCAGCAGCCGAAGATCTGGGGCCAACGTCCTGACTTTC
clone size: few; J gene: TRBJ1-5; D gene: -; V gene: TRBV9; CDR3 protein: CASSVDGGGNNQPQHF; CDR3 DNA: TGTGCCAGCAGCGTAGACGGGGGGGGAAACAATCAGCCCCAGCATTTT
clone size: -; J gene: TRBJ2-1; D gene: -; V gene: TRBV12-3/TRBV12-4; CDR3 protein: CASRRTRDPNNEQFF; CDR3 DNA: TGTGCCAGCAGACGTACTAGGGACCCAAACAATGAGCAGTTCTTC
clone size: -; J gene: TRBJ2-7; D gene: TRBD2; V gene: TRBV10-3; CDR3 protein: CAISLAGGEYEQYF; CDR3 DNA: TGTGCCATCAGCCTAGCGGGAGGTGAATACGAGCAGTACTTC
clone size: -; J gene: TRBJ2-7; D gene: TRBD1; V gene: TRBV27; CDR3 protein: CAIRTGANHEQYF; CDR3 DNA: TGTGCCATACGGACAGGAGCGAATCACGAGCAGTACTTC
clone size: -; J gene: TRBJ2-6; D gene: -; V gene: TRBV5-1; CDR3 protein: CASQEAVYSGANVLTF; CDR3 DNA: TGCGCCAGCCAGGAGGCGGTCTACTCTGGGGCCAACGTCCTGACTTTC
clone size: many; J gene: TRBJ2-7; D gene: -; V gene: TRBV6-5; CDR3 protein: CASSYRDSTYEQYF; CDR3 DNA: TGTGCCAGCAGTTACCGTGACTCCACCTACGAGCAGTACTTC
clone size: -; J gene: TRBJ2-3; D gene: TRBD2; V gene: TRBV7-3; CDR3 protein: CASSFGLAGKTDTQYF; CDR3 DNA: TGTGCCAGCAGCTTCGGACTAGCGGGAAAAACAGATACGCAGTATTTT
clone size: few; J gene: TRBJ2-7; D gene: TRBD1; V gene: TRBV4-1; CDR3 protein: CASGQTGSLHEQYF; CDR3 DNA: TGCGCCAGCGGACAGACAGGGAGCCTCCACGAGCAGTACTTC
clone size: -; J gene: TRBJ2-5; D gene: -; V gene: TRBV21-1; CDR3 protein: CASSRASGTYNEQYF; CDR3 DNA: TGTGCCAGCAGCAGGGCTAGCGGGACTTACAATGAGCAGTACTTC
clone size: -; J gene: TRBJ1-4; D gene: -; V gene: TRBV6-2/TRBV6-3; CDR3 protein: CATKEGKREKLFF; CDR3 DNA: TGTGCCACCAAAGAGGGGAAACGGGAAAAACTGTTTTTT